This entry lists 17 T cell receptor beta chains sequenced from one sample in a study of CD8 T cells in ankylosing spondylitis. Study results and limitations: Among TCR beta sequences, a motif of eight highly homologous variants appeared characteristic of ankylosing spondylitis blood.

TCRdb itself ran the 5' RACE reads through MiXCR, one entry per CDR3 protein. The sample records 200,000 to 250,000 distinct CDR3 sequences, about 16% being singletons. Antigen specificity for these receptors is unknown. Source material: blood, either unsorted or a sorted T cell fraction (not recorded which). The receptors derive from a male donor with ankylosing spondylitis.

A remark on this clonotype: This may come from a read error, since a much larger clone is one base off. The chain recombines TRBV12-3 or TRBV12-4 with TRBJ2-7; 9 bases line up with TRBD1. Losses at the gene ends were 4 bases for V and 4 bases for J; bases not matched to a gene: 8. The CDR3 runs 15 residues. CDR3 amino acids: CASSSPGTGPYEQYF. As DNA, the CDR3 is TGTGCCAGCAGTTCCCCCGGGACAGGGCCATACGAGCAGTACTTC.

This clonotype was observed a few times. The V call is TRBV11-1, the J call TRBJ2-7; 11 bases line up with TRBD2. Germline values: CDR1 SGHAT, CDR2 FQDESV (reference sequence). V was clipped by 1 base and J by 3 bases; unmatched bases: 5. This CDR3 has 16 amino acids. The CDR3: CASSLERLAGSYEQYF. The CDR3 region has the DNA TGTGCCAGCAGCTTAGAACGACTAGCGGGAAGCTACGAGCAGTACTTC. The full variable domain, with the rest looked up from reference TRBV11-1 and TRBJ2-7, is EAEVAQSPRYKITEKSQAVAFWCDPISGHATLYWYRQILGQGPELLVQFQDESVVDDSQLPKDRFSAERLKGVDSTLKIQPAELGDSAMYLCASSLERLAGSYEQYFGPGTRLTVT.

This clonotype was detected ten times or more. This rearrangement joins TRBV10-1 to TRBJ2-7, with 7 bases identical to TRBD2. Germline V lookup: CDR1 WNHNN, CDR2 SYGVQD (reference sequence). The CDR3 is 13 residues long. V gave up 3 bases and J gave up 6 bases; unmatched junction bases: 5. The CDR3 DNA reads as TGCGCCAGCAGTGACGGGGGGACTTCCGAGCAGTACTTC. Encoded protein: CASSDGGTSEQYF.

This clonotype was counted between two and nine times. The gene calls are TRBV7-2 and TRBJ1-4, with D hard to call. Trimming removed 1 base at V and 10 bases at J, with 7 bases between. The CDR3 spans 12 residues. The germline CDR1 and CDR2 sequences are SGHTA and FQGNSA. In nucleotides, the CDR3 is TGTGCCAGCAGCTTAGGGGGAGGAAAACTGTTTTTT. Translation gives CASSLGGGKLFF.

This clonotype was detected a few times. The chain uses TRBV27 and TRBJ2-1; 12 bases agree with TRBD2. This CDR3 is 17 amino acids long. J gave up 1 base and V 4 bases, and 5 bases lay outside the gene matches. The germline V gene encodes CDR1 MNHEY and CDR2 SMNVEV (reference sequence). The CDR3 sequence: CASSSLLAGGSYNEQFF. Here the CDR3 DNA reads TGTGCCAGCAGTTCACTTCTAGCGGGAGGGTCCTACAATGAGCAGTTCTTC.

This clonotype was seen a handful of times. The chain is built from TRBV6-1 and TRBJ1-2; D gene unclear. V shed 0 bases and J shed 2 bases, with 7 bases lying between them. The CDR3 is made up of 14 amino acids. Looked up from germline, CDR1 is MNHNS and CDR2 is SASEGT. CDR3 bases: TGTGCCAGCAGTGAAGCGCTGGCGAACTATGGCTACACCTTC. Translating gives CASSEALANYGYTF.

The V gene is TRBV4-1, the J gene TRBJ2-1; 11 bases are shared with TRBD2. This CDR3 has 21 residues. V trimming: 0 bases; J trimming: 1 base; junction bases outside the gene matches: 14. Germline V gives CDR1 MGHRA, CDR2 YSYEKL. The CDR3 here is CASSQEGVFSGRALSYNEQFF. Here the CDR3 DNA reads TGCGCCAGCAGCCAAGAAGGAGTCTTTAGCGGGAGGGCCCTTTCCTACAATGAGCAGTTCTTC.

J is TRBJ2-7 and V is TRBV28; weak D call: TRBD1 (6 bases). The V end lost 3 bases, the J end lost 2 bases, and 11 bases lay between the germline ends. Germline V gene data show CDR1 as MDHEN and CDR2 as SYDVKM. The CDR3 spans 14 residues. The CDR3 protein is CASSLTPGAYEQYF. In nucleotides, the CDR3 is TGTGCCAGCAGTTTGACCCCAGGGGCCTACGAGCAGTACTTC.

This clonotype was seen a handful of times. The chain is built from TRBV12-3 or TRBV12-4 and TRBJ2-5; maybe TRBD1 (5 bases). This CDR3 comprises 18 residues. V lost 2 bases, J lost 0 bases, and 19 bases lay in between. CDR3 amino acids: CASSLQGRPTRYQETQYF. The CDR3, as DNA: TGTGCCAGCAGTTTACAGGGCCGACCTACGAGGTACCAAGAGACCCAGTACTTC.

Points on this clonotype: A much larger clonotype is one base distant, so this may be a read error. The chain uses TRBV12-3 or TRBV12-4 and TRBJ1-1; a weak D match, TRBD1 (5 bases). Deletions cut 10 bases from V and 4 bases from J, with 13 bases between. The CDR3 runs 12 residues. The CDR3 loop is CATHRGVTEAFF. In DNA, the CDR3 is TGTGCCACCCATAGAGGGGTCACTGAAGCTTTCTTT.

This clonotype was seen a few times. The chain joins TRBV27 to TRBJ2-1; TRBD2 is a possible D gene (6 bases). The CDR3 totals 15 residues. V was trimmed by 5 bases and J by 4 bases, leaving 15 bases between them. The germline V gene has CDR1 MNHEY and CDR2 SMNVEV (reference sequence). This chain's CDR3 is CASSPSSAGYNEQFF. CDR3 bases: TGTGCCAGCAGTCCCTCTAGCGCGGGGTACAATGAGCAGTTCTTC.

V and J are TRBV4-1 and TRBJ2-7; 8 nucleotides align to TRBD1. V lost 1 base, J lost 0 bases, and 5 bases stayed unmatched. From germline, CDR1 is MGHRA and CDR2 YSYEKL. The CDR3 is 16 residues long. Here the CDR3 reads CASSQVGTGGSYEQYF. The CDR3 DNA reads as TGCGCCAGCAGCCAAGTAGGTACAGGGGGCTCCTACGAGCAGTACTTC.

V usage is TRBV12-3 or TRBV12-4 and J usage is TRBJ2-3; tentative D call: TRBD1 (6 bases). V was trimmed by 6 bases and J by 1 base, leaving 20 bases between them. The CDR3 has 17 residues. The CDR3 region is CASSPPPHRDGTDTQYF. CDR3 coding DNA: TGTGCCAGCAGCCCTCCCCCCCACAGGGATGGCACAGATACGCAGTATTTT.

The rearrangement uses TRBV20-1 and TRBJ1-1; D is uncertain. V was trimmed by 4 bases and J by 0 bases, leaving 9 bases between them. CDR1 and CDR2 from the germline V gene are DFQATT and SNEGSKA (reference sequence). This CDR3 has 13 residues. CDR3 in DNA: TGCAGTGCTACAGACACATTGAACACTGAAGCTTTCTTT. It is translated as CSATDTLNTEAFF.

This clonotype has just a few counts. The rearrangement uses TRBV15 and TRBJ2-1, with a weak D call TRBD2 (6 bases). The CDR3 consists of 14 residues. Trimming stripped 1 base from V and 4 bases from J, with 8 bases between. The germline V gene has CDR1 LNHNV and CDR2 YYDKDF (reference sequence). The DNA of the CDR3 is TGTGCCACCAGCAGAGCGGGAGTGTACAATGAGCAGTTCTTC. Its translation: CATSRAGVYNEQFF.

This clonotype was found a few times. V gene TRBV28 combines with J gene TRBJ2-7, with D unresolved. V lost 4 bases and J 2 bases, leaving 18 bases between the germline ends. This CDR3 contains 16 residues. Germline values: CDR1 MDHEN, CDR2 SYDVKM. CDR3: CASSSALQVLAYEQYF. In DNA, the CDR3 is TGTGCCAGCAGTTCCGCTCTCCAGGTCCTTGCCTACGAGCAGTACTTC.

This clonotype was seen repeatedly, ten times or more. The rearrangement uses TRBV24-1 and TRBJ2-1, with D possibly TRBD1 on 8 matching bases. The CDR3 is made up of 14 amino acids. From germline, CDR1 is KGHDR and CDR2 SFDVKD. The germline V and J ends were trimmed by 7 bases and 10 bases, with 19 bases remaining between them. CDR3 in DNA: TGTGCCACCAGAGCGACAGGGGAGGGCTTGGAGCAGTTCTTC. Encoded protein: CATRATGEGLEQFF.